What follows is one T cell receptor (beta chain) and its context. This sample also contains other DNA sequences that code for the same CDR3. This record belongs to a study of blood T cell repertoires in COVID-19. Study information: The United States, Italy and Spain provided the acute and convalescent COVID-19 samples. PBMCs, B-cell-depleted T cells, or T cells provided the cDNA or gDNA that made up the material.

Original methodology: It was from reference gene primer amplification that nucleated cell counts were estimated. TCRdb's copy holds only in-frame clones and misses some; the assay was immunoSEQ multiplex PCR. D and trimming come from the DNA, and the V and J calls and clone size come from that table. The sample shows roughly 43,000 clones, more than 75% of them seen only once. This CDR3 region has 14 residues. Trimming shortened V by 3 bases and J by 2 bases, and 7 bases separated the two germline ends. CDR1 is KGHSH and CDR2 is LQKENI in the germline V gene. This TCR derives from a woman between 65 and 79 years old in a cohort sampled during active COVID-19. The chain joins TRBV18 to TRBJ2-2; D ambiguous. The sequenced sample consisted of peripheral blood. CDR3 sequence (DNA): TGTGCCAGCTCACCGGGCCCTAACACCGGGGAGCTGTTTTTT. Encoded protein: CASSPGPNTGELFF.